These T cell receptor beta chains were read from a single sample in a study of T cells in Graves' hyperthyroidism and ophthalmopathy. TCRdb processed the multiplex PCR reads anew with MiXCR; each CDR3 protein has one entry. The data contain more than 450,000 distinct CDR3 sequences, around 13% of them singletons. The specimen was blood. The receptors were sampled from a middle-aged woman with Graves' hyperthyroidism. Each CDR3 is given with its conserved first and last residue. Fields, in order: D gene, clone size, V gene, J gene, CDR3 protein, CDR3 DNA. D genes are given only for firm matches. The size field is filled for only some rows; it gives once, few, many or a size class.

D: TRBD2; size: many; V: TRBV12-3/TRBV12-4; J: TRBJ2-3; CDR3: CASRREAGSTDTQYF; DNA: TGTGCCAGTCGGCGGGAGGCTGGATCCACAGATACGCAGTATTTT
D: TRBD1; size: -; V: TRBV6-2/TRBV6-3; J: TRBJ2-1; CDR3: CASSDRDRGLYNEQFF; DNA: TGTGCCAGCAGTGACCGGGACAGGGGGCTCTACAATGAGCAGTTCTTC
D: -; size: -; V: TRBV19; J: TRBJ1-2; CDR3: CASATGRGYGYTF; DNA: TGTGCCAGCGCAACCGGCAGGGGCTATGGCTACACCTTC
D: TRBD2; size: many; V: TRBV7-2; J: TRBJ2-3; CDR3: CASSSLAGGPGDTQYF; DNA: TGTGCCAGCAGCTCTCTAGCGGGAGGGCCGGGAGATACGCAGTATTTT
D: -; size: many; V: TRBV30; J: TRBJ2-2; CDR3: CAWSEGADTGELFF; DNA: TGTGCCTGGAGTGAAGGGGCCGACACCGGGGAGCTGTTTTTT
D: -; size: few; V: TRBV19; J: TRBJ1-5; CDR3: CASKGLGIPDQPQHF; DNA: TGTGCCTCAAAGGGACTGGGGATCCCTGATCAGCCCCAGCATTTT
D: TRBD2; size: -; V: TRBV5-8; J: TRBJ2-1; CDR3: CASRSGTSGSGTYNEQFF; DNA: TGTGCCAGCAGATCCGGGACTAGCGGGAGCGGGACCTACAATGAGCAGTTCTTC
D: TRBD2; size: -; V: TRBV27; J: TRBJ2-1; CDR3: CASSLSGSGAYNEQFF; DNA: TGTGCCAGCAGTTTATCGGGTAGCGGGGCCTACAATGAGCAGTTCTTC
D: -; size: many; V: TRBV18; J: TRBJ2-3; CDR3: CASSPPSDPSTDTQYF; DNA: TGTGCCAGCTCACCACCGTCAGACCCGAGCACAGATACGCAGTATTTT
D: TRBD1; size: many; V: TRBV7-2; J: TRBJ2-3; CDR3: CASSFRDRGTLLTDTQYF; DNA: TGTGCCAGCAGCTTCCGGGACAGGGGGACACTTCTGACAGATACGCAGTATTTT
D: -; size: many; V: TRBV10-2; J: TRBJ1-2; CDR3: CASGRDFVNYGYTF; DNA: TGCGCCAGCGGCAGGGACTTCGTAAACTATGGCTACACCTTC
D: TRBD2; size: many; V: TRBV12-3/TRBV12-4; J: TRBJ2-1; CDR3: CASSDLAGSYNEQFF; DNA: TGTGCCAGCAGCGATCTAGCGGGCTCCTACAATGAGCAGTTCTTC
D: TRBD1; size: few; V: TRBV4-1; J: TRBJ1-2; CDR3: CASSQGQWTGYTF; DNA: TGCGCCAGCAGCCAGGGACAGTGGACTGGCTACACCTTC
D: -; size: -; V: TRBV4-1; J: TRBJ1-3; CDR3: CASSQVNSQFGSGNTIYF; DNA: TGCGCCAGCAGCCAAGTGAATTCACAGTTTGGCTCTGGAAACACCATATATTTT
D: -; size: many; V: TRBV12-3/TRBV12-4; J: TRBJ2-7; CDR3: CASSPGAYEQYF; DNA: TGTGCCAGCTCCCCTGGGGCCTACGAGCAGTACTTC
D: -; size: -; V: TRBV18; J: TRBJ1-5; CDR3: CASSPGKDPFNQPQHF; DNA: TGTGCCAGCTCCCCCGGTAAGGATCCTTTCAATCAGCCCCAGCATTTT
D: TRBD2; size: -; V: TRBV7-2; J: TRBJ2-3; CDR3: CASSLGRSGIQSRTDTQYF; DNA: TGTGCCAGCAGCTTAGGCCGTAGCGGGATACAGAGTCGGACAGATACGCAGTATTTT
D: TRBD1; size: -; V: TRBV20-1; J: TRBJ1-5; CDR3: CSAQDRENQPQHF; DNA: TGCAGTGCTCAGGACAGGGAGAATCAGCCCCAGCATTTT
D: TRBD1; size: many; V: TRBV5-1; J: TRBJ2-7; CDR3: CASSFDGDSYEQYF; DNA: TGCGCCAGCAGCTTCGACGGGGACAGCTACGAGCAGTACTTC
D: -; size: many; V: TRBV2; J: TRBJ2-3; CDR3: CASSVRDTQYF; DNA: TGTGCCAGCAGTGTTAGGGATACGCAGTATTTT
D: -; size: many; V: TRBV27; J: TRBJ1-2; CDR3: CASSSQTTNYGYTF; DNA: TGTGCCAGCAGTTCTCAGACTACTAACTATGGCTACACCTTC
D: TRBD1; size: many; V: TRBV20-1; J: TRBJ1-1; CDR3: CSAQPGQGFYTEAFF; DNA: TGCAGTGCTCAACCGGGACAGGGGTTCTACACTGAAGCTTTCTTT
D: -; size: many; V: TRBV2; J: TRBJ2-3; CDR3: CAIETQTRTDTQYF; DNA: TGTGCCATCGAAACTCAAACGCGCACAGATACGCAGTATTTT
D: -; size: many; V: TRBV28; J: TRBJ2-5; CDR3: CASSLLSAETQYF; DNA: TGTGCCAGCAGTTTGCTATCCGCGGAGACCCAGTACTTC
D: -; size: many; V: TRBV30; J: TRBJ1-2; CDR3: CAWSRGIHGYTF; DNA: TGTGCCTGGAGTCGGGGGATTCATGGCTACACCTTC
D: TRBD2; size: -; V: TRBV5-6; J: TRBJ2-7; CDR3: CASSLGTSGTLEQYF; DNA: TGTGCCAGCAGCTTGGGGACTAGCGGGACCCTCGAGCAGTACTTC
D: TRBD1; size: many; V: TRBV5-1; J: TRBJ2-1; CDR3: CASSLSGGSYNEQFF; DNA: TGCGCCAGCAGCTTGTCAGGGGGATCCTACAATGAGCAGTTCTTC
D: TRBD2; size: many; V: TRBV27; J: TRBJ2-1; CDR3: CASSPGLAGEQFF; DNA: TGTGCCAGCAGTCCCGGACTAGCCGGCGAGCAGTTCTTC
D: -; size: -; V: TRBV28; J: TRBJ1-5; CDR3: CASSRRKYSNQPQHF; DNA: TGTGCCAGTTCCAGACGGAAATATAGCAATCAGCCCCAGCATTTT
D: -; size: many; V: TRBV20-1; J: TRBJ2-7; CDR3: CSASRGDLSYEQYF; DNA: TGCAGTGCTAGCAGGGGGGACCTATCCTACGAGCAGTACTTC
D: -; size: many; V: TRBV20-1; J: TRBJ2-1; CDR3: CSAPRQGGYNEQFF; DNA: TGCAGTGCCCCTCGTCAGGGGGGCTACAATGAGCAGTTCTTC
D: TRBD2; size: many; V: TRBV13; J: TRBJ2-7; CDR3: CASSFVREGRYEQYF; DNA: TGTGCCAGCAGCTTCGTGCGGGAGGGGCGGTACGAGCAGTACTTC
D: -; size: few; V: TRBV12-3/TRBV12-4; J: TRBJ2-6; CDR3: CASSPPVGSGANVLTF; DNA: TGTGCCAGCAGTCCCCCCGTGGGCTCTGGGGCCAACGTCCTGACTTTC
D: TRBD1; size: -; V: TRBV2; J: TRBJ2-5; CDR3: CACRQGAETQYF; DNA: TGTGCCTGCCGACAGGGGGCCGAGACCCAGTACTTC
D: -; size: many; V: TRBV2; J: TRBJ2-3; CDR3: CASRELTDTQYF; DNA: TGTGCCAGCAGAGAGCTCACAGATACGCAGTATTTT
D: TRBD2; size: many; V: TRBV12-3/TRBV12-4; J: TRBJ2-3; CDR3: CASSSTLAGFGTDTQYF; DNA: TGTGCCAGCAGTTCCACTTTAGCGGGGTTTGGCACAGATACGCAGTATTTT
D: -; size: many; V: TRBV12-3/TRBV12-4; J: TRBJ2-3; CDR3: CASSLTGPGTDTQYF; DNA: TGTGCCAGCAGTTTAACGGGGCCAGGCACAGATACGCAGTATTTT
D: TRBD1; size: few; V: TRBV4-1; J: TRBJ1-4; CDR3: CASSQEGGTVNEKLFF; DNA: TGCGCCAGCAGCCAAGAGGGGGGGACAGTTAATGAAAAACTGTTTTTT
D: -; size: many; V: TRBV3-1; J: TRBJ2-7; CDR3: CASSPDALTVSSYEQYF; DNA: TGTGCCAGCAGCCCAGATGCGCTGACTGTTAGCTCCTACGAGCAGTACTTC
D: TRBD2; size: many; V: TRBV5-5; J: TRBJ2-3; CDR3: CASSLGLAGVDTQYF; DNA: TGTGCCAGCAGCTTGGGACTAGCGGGAGTAGATACGCAGTATTTT
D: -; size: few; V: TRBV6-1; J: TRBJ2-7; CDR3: CASSQTSGVGYEQYF; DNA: TGTGCCAGCAGCCAAACGTCAGGGGTCGGCTACGAGCAGTACTTC
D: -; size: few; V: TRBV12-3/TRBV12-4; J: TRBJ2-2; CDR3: CASSLSQGLSTGELFF; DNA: TGTGCCAGCAGTTTATCCCAGGGGCTGAGCACCGGGGAGCTGTTTTTT
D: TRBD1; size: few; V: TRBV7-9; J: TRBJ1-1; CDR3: CASSPTGEITEAFF; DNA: TGTGCCAGCAGCCCGACAGGGGAGATCACTGAAGCTTTCTTT
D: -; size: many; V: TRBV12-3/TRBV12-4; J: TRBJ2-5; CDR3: CASSFGTRAKETQYF; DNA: TGTGCCAGCAGTTTTGGGACCCGGGCGAAAGAGACCCAGTACTTC
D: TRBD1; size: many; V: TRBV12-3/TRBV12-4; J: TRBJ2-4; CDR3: CASSSAQGAMSTTLSKNIQYF; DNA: TGTGCCAGCAGTTCGGCTCAGGGGGCGATGTCGACTACTCTTAGCAAAAACATTCAGTACTTC
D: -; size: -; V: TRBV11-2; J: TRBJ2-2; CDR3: CASSPGGGNVATGELFF; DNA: TGTGCCAGCAGCCCAGGAGGGGGGAATGTGGCCACCGGGGAGCTGTTTTTT
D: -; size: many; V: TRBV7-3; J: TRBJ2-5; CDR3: CASSLGGAPGKTQYF; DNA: TGTGCCAGCAGCTTAGGTGGGGCGCCCGGAAAGACCCAGTACTTC
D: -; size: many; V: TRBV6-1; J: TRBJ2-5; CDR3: CASSLTNQETQYF; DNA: TGTGCCAGCAGTCTTACAAACCAAGAGACCCAGTACTTC
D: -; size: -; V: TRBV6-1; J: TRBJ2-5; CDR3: CASLLLGQQETQYF; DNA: TGTGCCAGCCTTTTACTGGGACAACAAGAGACCCAGTACTTC
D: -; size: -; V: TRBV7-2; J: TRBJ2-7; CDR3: CASSRGGTVDSYEQYF; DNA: TGTGCCAGCAGCCGAGGTGGTACAGTAGACTCCTACGAGCAGTACTTC
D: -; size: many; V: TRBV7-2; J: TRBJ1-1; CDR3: CASSKQVILTEAFF; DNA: TGTGCCAGCAGCAAACAGGTTATTCTAACTGAAGCTTTCTTT
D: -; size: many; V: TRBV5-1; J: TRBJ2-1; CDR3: CASSFTGSWGNEQFF; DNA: TGCGCCAGCAGCTTTACCGGTAGTTGGGGCAATGAGCAGTTCTTC